This T cell receptor beta chain was sequenced during a study of T cell repertoires in cytomegalovirus infection (dated by TCRdb to about 2019). The study in broad terms: The peptide stimulations were aimed at well-studied HLA-B-restricted epitopes as well as recently identified HLA-C-restricted CMV epitopes, whose presentation resists viral immunomodulation. Because public TCR beta signatures pointed to carriage of CMV infection together with the matching HLA type, the HLA type of each donor mattered for the analysis.

TCRdb lists the instrument as Illumina HiSeq 1500. TCRdb reprocessed the public reads (quality trimming at Q25 with fastp, clone calling with MiXCR) and kept in-frame beta chains. Records with the same CDR3 protein are collapsed into one entry carrying the most frequent genes and DNA. This sample has about 310,000 distinct CDR3 sequences in its table, and roughly 25% of those were observed once. The ten largest make up about 14% of the sample. CDR3 length: 17 amino acids, cysteine to phenylalanine. Of all the DNA, just the CDR3 is kept, 51 bases in frame from base 1. CDR1 and CDR2 are read off the germline V gene as KGHDR and SFDVKD. V is cut by 6 bases and J by 2 bases, and the space between the germline ends is 19 bases. What the study reported, not specific to this receptor: Carriers of CMV infection plus the relevant HLA type were discriminated by the cumulative frequency of public TCR beta family members in the study cohort and in an independent roughly 340-donor cohort. In the ex vivo response, HLA-C-restricted CMV-specific TCR beta clonotypes were dominant, and in two of eight donors the single most frequent clonotype came from this HLA-C-restricted group.

The treatment or condition label corresponds to: in vitro stimulation with specific CMV peptide epitopes to enrich CMV-specific T cells. Of note for this clonotype: Its recognized antigen is unknown. One base away there is no much larger clone; base qualities are not given.

The receptor's source is a human donor in good health (CMV status not recorded). Some clones in this sample may be carry-over from other donors' samples. The chain was built from TRBV24-1 and TRBJ2-1, with the D call tentatively TRBD1 or TRBD2, each fitting 5 bases. Sequenced material: cultured PBMCs, taken from culture after CMV antigen stimulation. The nucleotide sequence reads as follows: TGTGCCACCAGTCCACCGGGGCGGAGACAAGCCTACAATGAGCAGTTCTTC. This is translated as CATSPPGRRQAYNEQFF.